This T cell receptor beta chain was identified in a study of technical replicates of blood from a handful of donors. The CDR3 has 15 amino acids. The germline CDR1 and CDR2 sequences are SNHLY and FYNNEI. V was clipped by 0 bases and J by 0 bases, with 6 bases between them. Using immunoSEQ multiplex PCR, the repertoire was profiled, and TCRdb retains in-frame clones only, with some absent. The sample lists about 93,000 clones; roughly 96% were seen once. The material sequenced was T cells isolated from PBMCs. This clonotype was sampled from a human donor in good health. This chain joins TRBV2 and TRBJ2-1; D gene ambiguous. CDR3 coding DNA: TGTGCCAGCAGTGAAGCAGCGCGCTCCTACAATGAGCAGTTCTTC. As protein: CASSEAARSYNEQFF.